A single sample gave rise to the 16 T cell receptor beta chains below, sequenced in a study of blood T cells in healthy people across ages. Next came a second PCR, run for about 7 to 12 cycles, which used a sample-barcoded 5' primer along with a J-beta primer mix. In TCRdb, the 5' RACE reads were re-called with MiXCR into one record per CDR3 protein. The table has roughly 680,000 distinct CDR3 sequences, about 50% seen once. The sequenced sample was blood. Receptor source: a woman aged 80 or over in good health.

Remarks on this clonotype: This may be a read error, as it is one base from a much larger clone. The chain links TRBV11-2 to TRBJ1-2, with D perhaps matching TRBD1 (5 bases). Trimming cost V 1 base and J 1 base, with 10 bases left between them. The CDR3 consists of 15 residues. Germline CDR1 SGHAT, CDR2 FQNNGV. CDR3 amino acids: CASSLAWGSNYGYTF. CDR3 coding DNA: TGTGCCAGCAGCTTAGCGTGGGGCAGTAACTATGGCTACACCTTC.

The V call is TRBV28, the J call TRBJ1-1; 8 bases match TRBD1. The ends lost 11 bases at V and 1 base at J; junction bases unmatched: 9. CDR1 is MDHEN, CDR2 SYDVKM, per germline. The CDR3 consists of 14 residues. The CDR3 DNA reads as TGTGCCTTGACGGGACAGGAATCGAACACTGAAGCTTTCTTT. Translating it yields CALTGQESNTEAFF.

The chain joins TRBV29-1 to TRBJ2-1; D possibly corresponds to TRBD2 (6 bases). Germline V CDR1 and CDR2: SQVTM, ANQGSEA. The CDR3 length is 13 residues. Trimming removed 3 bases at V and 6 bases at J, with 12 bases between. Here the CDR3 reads CSVDRFGGNEQFF. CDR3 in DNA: TGCAGCGTTGACAGATTCGGGGGCAATGAGCAGTTCTTC.

This chain's CDR3 is CTSSFSSLEQFF. In nucleotides, the CDR3 is TGTACCAGCAGCTTTAGCTCACTAGAGCAGTTCTTC. This chain links TRBV7-2 with TRBJ2-1; D unclear. V shed 3 bases and J shed 10 bases, with 10 bases lying between them. This CDR3 is 12 amino acids long. Looked up from germline, CDR1 is SGHTA and CDR2 is FQGNSA.

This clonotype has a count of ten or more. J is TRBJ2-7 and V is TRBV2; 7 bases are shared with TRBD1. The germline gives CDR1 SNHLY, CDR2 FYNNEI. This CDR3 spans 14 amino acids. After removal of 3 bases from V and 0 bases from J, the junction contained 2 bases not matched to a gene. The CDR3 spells CASSETGLSYEQYF. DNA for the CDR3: TGTGCCAGCAGTGAGACAGGGCTCTCCTACGAGCAGTACTTC.

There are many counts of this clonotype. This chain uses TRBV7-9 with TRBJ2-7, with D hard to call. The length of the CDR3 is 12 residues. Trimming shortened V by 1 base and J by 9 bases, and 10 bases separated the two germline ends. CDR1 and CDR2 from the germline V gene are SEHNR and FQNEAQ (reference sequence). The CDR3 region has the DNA TGTGCCAGCAGCTTAGACGCTGAGAGGCAGTACTTC. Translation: CASSLDAERQYF.

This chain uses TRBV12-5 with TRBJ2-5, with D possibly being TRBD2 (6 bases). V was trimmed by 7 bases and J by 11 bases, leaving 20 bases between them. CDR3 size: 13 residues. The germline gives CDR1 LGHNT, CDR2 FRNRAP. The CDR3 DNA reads TGTGCTAGTGCGAGGGGACTGATCGATGAGCAGTACTTC. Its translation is CASARGLIDEQYF.

The CDR3 spells CASSPLRGGPREQFF. CDR3 bases: TGTGCCAGCAGTCCTTTGAGGGGGGGCCCCCGTGAGCAGTTCTTC. The J gene is TRBJ2-1, the V gene TRBV12-3 or TRBV12-4, with D maybe TRBD2 (7 bases). The V end lost 5 bases, the J end lost 9 bases, and 20 bases lay between the germline ends. The CDR3 extends over 15 amino acids.

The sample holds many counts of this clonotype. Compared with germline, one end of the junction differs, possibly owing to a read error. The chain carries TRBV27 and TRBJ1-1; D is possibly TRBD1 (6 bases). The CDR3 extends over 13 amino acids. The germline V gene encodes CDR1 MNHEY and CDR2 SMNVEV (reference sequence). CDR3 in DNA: TGCGCCAGCAGCTTTCAGGGGTCTACTGAAGCTTTCTTT. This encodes CASSFQGSTEAFF.

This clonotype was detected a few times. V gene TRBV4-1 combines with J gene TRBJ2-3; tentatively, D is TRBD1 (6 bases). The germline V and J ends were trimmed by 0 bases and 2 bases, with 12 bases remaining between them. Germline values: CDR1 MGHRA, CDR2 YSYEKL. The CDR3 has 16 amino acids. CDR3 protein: CASSQDPRGATDTQYF. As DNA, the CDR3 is TGCGCCAGCAGCCAAGATCCCAGGGGAGCCACAGATACGCAGTATTTT.

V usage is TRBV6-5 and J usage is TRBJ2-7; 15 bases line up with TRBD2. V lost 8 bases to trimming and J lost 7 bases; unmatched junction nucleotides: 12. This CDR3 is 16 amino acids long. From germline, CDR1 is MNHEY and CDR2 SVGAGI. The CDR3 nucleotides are TGTGCCAGCTACGGGCTCGGGACTAGCGGGAGGACTGAGCAGTACTTC. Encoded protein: CASYGLGTSGRTEQYF.

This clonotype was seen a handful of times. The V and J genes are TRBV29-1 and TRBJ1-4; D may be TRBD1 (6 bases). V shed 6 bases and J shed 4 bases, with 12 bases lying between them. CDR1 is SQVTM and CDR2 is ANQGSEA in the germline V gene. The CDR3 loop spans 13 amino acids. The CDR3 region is CSVKRTVNEKLFF. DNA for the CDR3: TGCAGCGTCAAAAGGACAGTTAATGAAAAACTGTTTTTT.

Written as DNA, the CDR3 is TGTGCCAGCAGTGAGGGAGTCAGAAACACCGGGGAGCTGTTTTTT. Translated, it gives CASSEGVRNTGELFF. The genes are TRBV25-1 and TRBJ2-2; weak D call: TRBD2 (5 bases). Looked up from germline, CDR1 is MGHDK and CDR2 is SYGVNS. The ends were cut back, 3 bases at V and 2 bases at J, with 10 bases in the middle. CDR3 size: 15 residues.

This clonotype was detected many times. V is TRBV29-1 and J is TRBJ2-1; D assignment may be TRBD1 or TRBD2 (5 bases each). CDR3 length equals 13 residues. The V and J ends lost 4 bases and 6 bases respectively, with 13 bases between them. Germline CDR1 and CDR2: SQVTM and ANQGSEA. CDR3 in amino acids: CSVGQGGGNEQFF. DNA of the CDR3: TGCAGCGTTGGTCAGGGTGGGGGCAATGAGCAGTTCTTC.

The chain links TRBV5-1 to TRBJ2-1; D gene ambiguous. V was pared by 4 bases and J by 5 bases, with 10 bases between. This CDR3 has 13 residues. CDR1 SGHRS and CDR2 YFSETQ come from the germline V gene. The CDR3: CASSLFLDNEQFF. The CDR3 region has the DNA TGCGCCAGCAGCCTATTCCTGGACAATGAGCAGTTCTTC.

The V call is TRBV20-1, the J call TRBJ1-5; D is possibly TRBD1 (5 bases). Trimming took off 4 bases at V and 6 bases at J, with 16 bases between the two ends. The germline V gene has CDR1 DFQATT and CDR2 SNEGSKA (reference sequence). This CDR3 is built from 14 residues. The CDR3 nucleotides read TGCAGTGCTACAGGGAACCCTCCCGGTCAGCCCCAGCATTTT. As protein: CSATGNPPGQPQHF.